The 15 T cell receptor beta chains listed next were all sequenced from one sample in a study of CXCR3-negative and CXCR3-positive naive CD8 T cells. The libraries of TRB cDNA were prepared using 5' RACE with UMI labels. TCRdb reprocessed the 5' RACE reads and stores each CDR3 protein as one record, lacking DNA. This specimen shows about 58,000 distinct CDR3 sequences; the ten leading clones hold about 0.4%. Sequenced input: naive CXCR3- CD8+ T cells from blood. The subset is: CD45RO-CCR7+CD27+CD95- naive CD8+ T cells lacking CXCR3 (TNR3-). These receptors all come from a human donor in good health. Some clones in this sample may be carry-over from other donors' samples.

The rearrangement joins TRBV19 to TRBJ2-1; with no DNA, the TCRdb D assignment of TRBD1 cannot be verified. The CDR3 consists of 12 residues. Germline V gene lookup returns CDR1 LNHDA and CDR2 SQIVND (reference sequence). CDR3 protein: CASKTGYNEQFF.

The chain carries TRBV12-3 or TRBV12-4 and TRBJ2-3; lacking DNA, the TRBD2 call made by TCRdb goes unchecked. The CDR3 has 16 amino acids. This chain's CDR3 is CASSPQRGRFTDTQYF.

The genes are TRBV19 and TRBJ2-3; TCRdb outputs TRBD2, but without DNA this stays unchecked. The CDR3 has 15 residues. CDR1 and CDR2 from the germline V gene are LNHDA and SQIVND (reference sequence). The CDR3 reads CASERGGSWTDTQYF.

The chain links TRBV20-1 to TRBJ2-1; the D call from TCRdb, TRBD2, cannot be confirmed without DNA. Germline V lookup: CDR1 DFQATT, CDR2 SNEGSKA (reference sequence). This CDR3 comprises 14 residues. The CDR3 loop reads CSVPGLRFPHEQFF.

V usage is TRBV7-9 and J usage is TRBJ2-7; without DNA, the TCRdb call of TRBD1 cannot be checked. Germline values: CDR1 SEHNR, CDR2 FQNEAQ (reference sequence). This CDR3 is built from 14 residues. This CDR3 is CASSHRDRAYEQYF.

This rearrangement joins TRBV29-1 to TRBJ2-7; as DNA is missing, the TRBD1 call by TCRdb cannot be tested. Germline values: CDR1 SQVTM, CDR2 ANQGSEA. The CDR3 is 12 residues long. CDR3 protein: CSVRPDSSVQYF.

CDR3 region: CSVPLGQGNEQFF. The gene calls are TRBV29-1 and TRBJ2-1; TCRdb designates TRBD1, a call that cannot be tested without DNA. There are 13 residues in the CDR3. CDR1 is SQVTM and CDR2 is ANQGSEA in the germline V gene.

This chain uses TRBV21-1 with TRBJ1-4; the D call from TCRdb, TRBD1, cannot be confirmed without DNA. TRBV21-1 counts as a pseudogene. This CDR3 spans 22 amino acids. The CDR3 sequence is CASSKSRYLGQGFRATNEKLFF.

J is TRBJ2-2 and V is TRBV4-3; checking the TCRdb D call of TRBD2 is not possible without DNA. This CDR3 is built from 17 residues. CDR1 is LGHNA and CDR2 is YSLEER in the germline V gene. CDR3: CASSPDLAGVYTGELFF.

The chain employs TRBV27 and TRBJ1-1. The germline V gene encodes CDR1 MNHEY and CDR2 SMNVEV (reference sequence). The CDR3 spans 14 residues. The CDR3 sequence is CASSLSGYNTEAFF.

The V and J genes are TRBV29-1 and TRBJ2-7. This CDR3 has 12 amino acids. Germline V gene data show CDR1 as SQVTM and CDR2 as ANQGSEA. The CDR3 spells CSVETSSYEQYF.

CDR3 in amino acids: CASSPLGANEKLFF. The V call is TRBV27, the J call TRBJ1-4. Germline values: CDR1 MNHEY, CDR2 SMNVEV (reference sequence). The CDR3 runs 14 residues.

The rearrangement uses TRBV29-1 and TRBJ2-7; TCRdb selects TRBD1, and the lack of DNA leaves this call unchecked. Germline CDR1 reads SQVTM; CDR2 reads ANQGSEA. CDR3 length: 14 amino acids. The CDR3 protein is CSVYLTRPVYEQYF.

The chain is built from TRBV2 and TRBJ2-3; the D gene TCRdb calls, TRBD1, cannot be checked with no DNA. CDR1 SNHLY and CDR2 FYNNEI come from the germline V gene. CDR3 length: 16 amino acids. CDR3 in amino acids: CAREDRGRRPTDTQYF.

CDR3 loop: CASSPSTHEQYF. The V gene is TRBV7-9, the J gene TRBJ2-7; no DNA is available, so the TRBD2 call from TCRdb remains unchecked. Per germline, CDR1 SEHNR and CDR2 FQNEAQ (reference sequence). CDR3 length: 12 amino acids.